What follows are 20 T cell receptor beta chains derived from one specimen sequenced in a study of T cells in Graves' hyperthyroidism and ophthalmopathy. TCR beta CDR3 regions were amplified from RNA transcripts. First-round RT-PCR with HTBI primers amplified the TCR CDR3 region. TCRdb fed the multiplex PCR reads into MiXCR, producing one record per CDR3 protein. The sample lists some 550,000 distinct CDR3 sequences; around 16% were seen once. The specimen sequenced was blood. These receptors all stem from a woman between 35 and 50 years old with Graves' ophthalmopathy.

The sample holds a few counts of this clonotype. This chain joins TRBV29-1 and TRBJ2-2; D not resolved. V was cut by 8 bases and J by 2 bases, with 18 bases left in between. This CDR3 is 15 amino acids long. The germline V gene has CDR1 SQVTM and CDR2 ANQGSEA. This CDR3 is CSMVAEPYNTGELFF. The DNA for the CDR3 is TGCAGCATGGTGGCGGAGCCGTATAACACCGGGGAGCTGTTTTTT.

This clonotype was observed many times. The CDR3 reads CASSPPSYTEAFF. The CDR3 nucleotides read TGTGCCAGCTCACCACCGTCGTACACTGAAGCTTTCTTT. The rearrangement joins TRBV18 to TRBJ1-1; D gene uncertain. Germline lookup yields CDR1 KGHSH and CDR2 LQKENI. V gave up 0 bases and J gave up 3 bases, with 5 bases separating them. The CDR3 consists of 13 residues.

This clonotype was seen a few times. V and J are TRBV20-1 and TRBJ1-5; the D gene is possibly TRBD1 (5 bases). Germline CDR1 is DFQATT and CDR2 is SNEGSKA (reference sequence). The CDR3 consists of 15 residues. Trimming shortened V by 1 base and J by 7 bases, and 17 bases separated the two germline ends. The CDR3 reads CSARVLGGLWQPQHF. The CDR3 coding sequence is TGCAGTGCTAGAGTTCTGGGGGGGTTATGGCAGCCCCAGCATTTT.

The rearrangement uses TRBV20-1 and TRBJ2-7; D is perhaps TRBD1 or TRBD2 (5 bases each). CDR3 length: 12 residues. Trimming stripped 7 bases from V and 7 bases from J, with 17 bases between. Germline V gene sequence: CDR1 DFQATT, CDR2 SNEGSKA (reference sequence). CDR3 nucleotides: TGCAGTGTCCGGGGCCACGGAGATGAGCAGTACTTC. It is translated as CSVRGHGDEQYF.

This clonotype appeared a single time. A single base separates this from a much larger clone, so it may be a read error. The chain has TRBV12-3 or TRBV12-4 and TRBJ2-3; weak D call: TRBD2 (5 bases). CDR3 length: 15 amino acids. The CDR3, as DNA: TGTGGCAGCAGTCCGAAGGGAGCGGACACAGATACGCAGTATTTT. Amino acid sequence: CGSSPKGADTDTQYF.

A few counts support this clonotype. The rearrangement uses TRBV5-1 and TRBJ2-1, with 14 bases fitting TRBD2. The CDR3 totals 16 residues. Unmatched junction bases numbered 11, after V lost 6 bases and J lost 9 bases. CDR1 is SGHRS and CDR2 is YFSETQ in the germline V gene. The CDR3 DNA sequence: TGCGCCAGCAAGGTAGACCCGGGACTAGCGGGAGTTGAGCAGTTCTTC. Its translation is CASKVDPGLAGVEQFF.

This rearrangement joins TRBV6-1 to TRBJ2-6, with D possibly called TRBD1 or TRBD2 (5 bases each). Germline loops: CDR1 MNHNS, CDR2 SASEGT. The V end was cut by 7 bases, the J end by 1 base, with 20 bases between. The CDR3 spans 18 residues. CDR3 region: CASIERDRLRSGANVLTF. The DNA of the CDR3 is TGTGCCAGCATCGAACGGGACCGATTAAGATCTGGGGCCAACGTCCTGACTTTC.

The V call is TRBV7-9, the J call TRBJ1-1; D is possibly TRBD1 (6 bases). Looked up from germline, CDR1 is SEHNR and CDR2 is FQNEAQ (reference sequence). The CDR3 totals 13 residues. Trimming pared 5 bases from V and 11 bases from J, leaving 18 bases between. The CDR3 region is CASSQDQGRGAFF. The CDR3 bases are TGTGCCAGCAGCCAAGACCAGGGGCGGGGGGCTTTCTTT.

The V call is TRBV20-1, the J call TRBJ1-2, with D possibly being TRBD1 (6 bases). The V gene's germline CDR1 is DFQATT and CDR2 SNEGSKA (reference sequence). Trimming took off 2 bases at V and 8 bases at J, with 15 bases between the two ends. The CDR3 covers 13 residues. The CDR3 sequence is CSARSTQGGGYTF. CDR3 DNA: TGCAGTGCTAGAAGTACACAGGGTGGCGGCTACACCTTC.

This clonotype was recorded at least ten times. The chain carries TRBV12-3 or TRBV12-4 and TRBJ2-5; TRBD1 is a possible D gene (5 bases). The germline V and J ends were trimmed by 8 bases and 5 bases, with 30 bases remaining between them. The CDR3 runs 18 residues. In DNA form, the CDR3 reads TGTGCCAGCGCCCTCACCCGGACAAGGGTAGGGTGGAAGGAGACCCAGTACTTC. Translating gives CASALTRTRVGWKETQYF.

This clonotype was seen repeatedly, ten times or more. CDR3 sequence: CASSHFTEQYF. CDR3 coding DNA: TGTGCCAGCAGCCACTTCACCGAGCAGTACTTC. J is TRBJ2-7 and V is TRBV28; D uncertain. Trimming left V 6 bases short and J 6 bases short, with 9 bases between. CDR3 length: 11 residues. The germline gives CDR1 MDHEN, CDR2 SYDVKM.

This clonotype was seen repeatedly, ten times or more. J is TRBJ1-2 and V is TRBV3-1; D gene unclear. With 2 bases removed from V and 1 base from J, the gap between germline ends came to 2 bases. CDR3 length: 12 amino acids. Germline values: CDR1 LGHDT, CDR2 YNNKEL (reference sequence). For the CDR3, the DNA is TGTGCCAGCAGCCAAAGTAACTATGGCTACACCTTC. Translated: CASSQSNYGYTF.

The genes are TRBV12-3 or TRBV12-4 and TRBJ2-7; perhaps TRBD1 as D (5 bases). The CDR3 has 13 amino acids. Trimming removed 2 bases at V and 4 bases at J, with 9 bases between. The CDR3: CASSLTRQYEQYF. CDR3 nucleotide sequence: TGTGCCAGCAGTTTAACCCGACAGTACGAGCAGTACTTC.

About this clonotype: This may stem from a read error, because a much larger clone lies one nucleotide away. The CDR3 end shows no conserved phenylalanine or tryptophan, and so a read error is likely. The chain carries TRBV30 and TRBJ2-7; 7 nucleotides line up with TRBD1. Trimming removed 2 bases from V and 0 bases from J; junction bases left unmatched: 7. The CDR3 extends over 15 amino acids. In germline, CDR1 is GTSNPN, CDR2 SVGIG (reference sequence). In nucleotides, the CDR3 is TGTGCCTGGAGTAAAGGGGGCTTGGGCTCCTACGAGCAGTACCTC. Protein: CAWSKGGLGSYEQYL.

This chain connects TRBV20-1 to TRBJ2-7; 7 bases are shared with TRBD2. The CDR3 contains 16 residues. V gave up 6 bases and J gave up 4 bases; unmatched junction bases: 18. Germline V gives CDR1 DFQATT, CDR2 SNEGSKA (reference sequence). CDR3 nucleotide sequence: TGCAGTGCACACCAGGGAGGGCAGGGAGAGTTTTACGAGCAGTACTTC. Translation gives CSAHQGGQGEFYEQYF.

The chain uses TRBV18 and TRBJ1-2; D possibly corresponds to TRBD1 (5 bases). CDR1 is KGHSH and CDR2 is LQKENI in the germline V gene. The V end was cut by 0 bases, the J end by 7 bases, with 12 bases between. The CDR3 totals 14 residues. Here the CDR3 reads CASSPPSRAGGYTF. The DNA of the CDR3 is TGTGCCAGCTCACCACCGAGCAGGGCTGGTGGCTACACCTTC.

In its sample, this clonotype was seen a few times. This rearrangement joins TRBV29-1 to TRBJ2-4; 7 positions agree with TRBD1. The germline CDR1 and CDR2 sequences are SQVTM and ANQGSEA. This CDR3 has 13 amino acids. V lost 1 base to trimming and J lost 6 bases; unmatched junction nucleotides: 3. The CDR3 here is CSVEVGGGNIQYF. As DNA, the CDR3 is TGCAGCGTTGAAGTAGGGGGCGGAAACATTCAGTACTTC.

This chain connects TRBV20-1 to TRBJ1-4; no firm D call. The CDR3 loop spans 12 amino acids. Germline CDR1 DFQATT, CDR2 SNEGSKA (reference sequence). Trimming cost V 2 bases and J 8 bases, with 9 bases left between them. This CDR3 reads CSARSSEEKLFF. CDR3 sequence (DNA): TGCAGTGCTAGAAGCAGTGAGGAAAAACTGTTTTTT.

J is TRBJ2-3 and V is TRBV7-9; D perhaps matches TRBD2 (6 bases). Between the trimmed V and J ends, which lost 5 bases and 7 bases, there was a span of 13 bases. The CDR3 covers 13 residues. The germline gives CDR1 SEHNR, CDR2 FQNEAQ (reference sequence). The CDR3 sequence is CASSGGFKNTQYF. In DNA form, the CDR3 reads TGTGCCAGCAGCGGAGGGTTTAAAAATACGCAGTATTTT.

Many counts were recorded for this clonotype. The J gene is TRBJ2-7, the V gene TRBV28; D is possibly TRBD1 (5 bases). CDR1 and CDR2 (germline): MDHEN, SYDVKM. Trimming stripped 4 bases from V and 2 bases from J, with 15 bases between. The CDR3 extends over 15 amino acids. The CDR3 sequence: CASSSLTALTYEQYF. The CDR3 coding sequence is TGTGCCAGCAGTTCCCTGACAGCGTTAACCTACGAGCAGTACTTC.